The T cell receptor beta chain described here comes from a study of T-cell reconstitution after alpha-beta-depleted transplantation in children (dated by TCRdb to the mid-2010s). Broadly, across the study: Using TCR repertoire profiling, the study quantitatively followed how T-cell immune reconstitution unfolded in children after TCRalphabeta/CD19-depleted allogeneic hematopoietic cell transplantation.

From the cysteine through the phenylalanine, the CDR3 covers 12 amino acids. Solely the CDR3 DNA is kept, with 36 bases framed from the first base. V is clipped by 3 bases and J by 7 bases, and the sequence between their germline boundaries is 8 bases long. The germline V gene supplies CDR1 SGHRS and CDR2 YFSETQ. This clonotype was detected ten times or more. The antigen it binds to is not known. Base qualities are not provided; no much larger clone lies one nucleotide away. Receptor libraries were prepared by PCR. TCRdb lists the instrument as Illumina HiSeq 2500. TCR libraries were prepared with molecular barcoding, using unique molecular identifiers to normalize TCRbeta repertoire quantification. The public reads were run again by TCRdb, first through fastp at Q25 and then through MiXCR, and only productive beta chains were kept. Rows with one shared CDR3 protein collapse into an entry with the most common genes and DNA. Present in this sample are around 190,000 distinct CDR3 sequences, roughly 7% of which were seen just once. Approximately 6% of the sample is in the top ten clones.

Per the publication, the treatment or condition label means: allogeneic hematopoietic cell transplantation with graft depleted of TCRalphabeta T cells and CD19 B cells. The transplant recipients were children given TCRalphabeta/CD19-depleted allogeneic hematopoietic cell grafts. General conclusions and limits of the study: About two months after transplant, the apparently early recovery of alphabetaT-cell counts reportedly depended on just several hundred clones that had expanded rapidly and came from non-depleted graft cells. Hyperexpanded clone frequencies declined over subsequent months; after one year, T-cell counts and TCRbeta diversity were mostly attributed to newly produced T cells. In some patients, high TCRbeta diversity at day 60 was attributed to recipient T cells and intrathymic progenitors that had survived conditioning.

The sample was PBMCs, taken before TCRalphabeta/CD19-depleted stem cell transplant. The chain links TRBV5-1 with TRBJ2-1, with the D gene too uncertain to name. This receptor was obtained from a boy under 10 years old with acute lymphoblastic leukemia, due to receive a stem cell transplant. The CDR3 in this case is CASSSTWNEQFF. The nucleotide sequence reads TGCGCCAGCAGCTCGACGTGGAATGAGCAGTTCTTC.